Below, 14 T cell receptor beta chains from the same sample are listed, as sequenced in a study of cytomegalovirus exposure and HLA in healthy donors. Amplification used 60 Vbeta primers and 13 Jbeta primers. Assay used: immunoSEQ multiplex PCR; TCRdb lists only in-frame clones, some missing. The table includes about 110,000 clones, approximately 58% detected once. Sequenced sample: PBMCs. These receptors were taken from a woman aged 25 to 45 in good health and CMV-seronegative.

This clone was seen only a few times. This chain uses TRBV10-1 with TRBJ2-2; 8 bases are a match to TRBD2. V trimming: 0 bases; J trimming: 3 bases; junction bases outside the gene matches: 0. This CDR3 region has 15 residues. In germline, CDR1 is WNHNN, CDR2 SYGVQD (reference sequence). CDR3 in amino acids: CASSESGRDTGELFF. CDR3 DNA: TGCGCCAGCAGTGAGTCCGGGAGGGACACCGGGGAGCTGTTTTTT.

This sequence joins TRBV7-3 and TRBJ2-1; tentative D call: TRBD2 (5 bases). CDR3 size: 15 residues. V lost 2 bases to trimming and J lost 1 base, with 9 bases between them. Germline-derived CDR1 and CDR2 are SGHTA and FQGTGA. In DNA form, the CDR3 reads TGTGCCAGCAGCTTATCTGGCGGGTCCTACAATGAGCAGTTCTTC. Amino acids: CASSLSGGSYNEQFF.

J is TRBJ2-1 and V is TRBV28, with 10 bases lining up with TRBD2. This CDR3 comprises 15 residues. The V segment lost 2 bases and the J segment 6 bases; nucleotides outside the gene matches: 4. Germline V gene lookup returns CDR1 MDHEN and CDR2 SYDVKM. The CDR3, as DNA: TGTGCCAGCAGTTTAGGGGCTAGCGGGAGCAATGAGCAGTTCTTC. This codes for CASSLGASGSNEQFF.

The V and J genes are TRBV5-4 and TRBJ1-1, with D possibly being TRBD1 (6 bases). From germline, CDR1 is SGHNT and CDR2 YYREEE (reference sequence). The CDR3 length is 17 residues. V was clipped by 0 bases and J by 0 bases, with 15 bases between them. For the CDR3, the DNA is TGTGCCAGCAGCTTGGGGGCAGGGGCCCGACTGAACACTGAAGCTTTCTTT. Encoded protein: CASSLGAGARLNTEAFF.

This CDR3 reads CSVEEGVETQYF. CDR3 nucleotides: TGCAGCGTTGAAGAAGGGGTGGAGACCCAGTACTTC. The V gene is TRBV29-1, the J gene TRBJ2-5; tentative D call: TRBD1 (5 bases). CDR1 SQVTM and CDR2 ANQGSEA come from the germline V gene. The CDR3 length is 12 residues. Trimming pared 0 bases from V and 5 bases from J, leaving 7 bases between.

This chain links TRBV5-1 with TRBJ1-2; D is unclear. The V gene's germline CDR1 is SGHRS and CDR2 YFSETQ. The CDR3 spans 15 residues. Trimming removed 0 bases at V and 6 bases at J, with 15 bases between. CDR3 protein: CASSLGYLRADGYTF. CDR3 in DNA: TGCGCCAGCAGCTTGGGGTACTTGAGGGCAGATGGCTACACCTTC.

This chain connects TRBV6-6 to TRBJ2-3; 9 positions match TRBD2. V lost 6 bases to trimming and J lost 3 bases; unmatched junction nucleotides: 4. This CDR3 contains 14 residues. Germline assignment: CDR1 MNHNY and CDR2 SVGAGI (reference sequence). The CDR3 DNA follows: TGTGCCAGCAGGTCGGCGGGAGGGACAGATACGCAGTATTTT. This translates into CASRSAGGTDTQYF.

This clone was counted only a few times. V and J are TRBV5-1 and TRBJ2-1; 7 bases agree with TRBD2. The CDR3 loop spans 17 amino acids. Germline V gene lookup returns CDR1 SGHRS and CDR2 YFSETQ. Trimming took 0 bases from V and 7 from J; bases not matched to a gene: 13. The CDR3 sequence: CASSLGFAGVSRNEQFF. CDR3 bases: TGCGCCAGCAGCTTGGGCTTTGCGGGAGTATCAAGGAATGAGCAGTTCTTC.

The chain combines TRBV27 with TRBJ1-2; TRBD1 aligns across 8 bases. CDR1 MNHEY and CDR2 SMNVEV come from the germline V gene (reference sequence). The CDR3 is made up of 14 amino acids. J gave up 2 bases and V 3 bases, and 2 bases lay outside the gene matches. This chain's CDR3 is CASSFRGLNYGYTF. CDR3 nucleotide sequence: TGTGCCAGCAGTTTCAGGGGGCTGAACTATGGCTACACCTTC.

The DNA of the CDR3 is TGTGCCAGCAGTCCACTTAGGGACAGGGTAGGCTATGGCTACACCTTC. Protein product: CASSPLRDRVGYGYTF. The gene calls are TRBV28 and TRBJ1-2, with 9 bases lining up with TRBD1. The CDR3 spans 16 residues. V trimming: 5 bases; J trimming: 4 bases; junction bases outside the gene matches: 11. Germline V gene sequence: CDR1 MDHEN, CDR2 SYDVKM.

The chain is built from TRBV5-8 and TRBJ2-7; 7 bases are shared with TRBD1. V was pared by 4 bases and J by 2 bases, with 6 bases of the junction left unmatched. There are 14 residues in the CDR3. Germline V CDR1 and CDR2: SGHTS, YDEGEE. DNA of the CDR3: TGTGCCAGCAGCCCGACAGGGATTGCCTACGAGCAGTACTTC. Translating gives CASSPTGIAYEQYF.

This clone came up a few times. The V call is TRBV2, the J call TRBJ1-4, with D unresolved. Trimming shortened V by 2 bases and J by 7 bases, and 8 bases separated the two germline ends. Germline lookup yields CDR1 SNHLY and CDR2 FYNNEI. This CDR3 region has 13 residues. The CDR3 loop is CASSEYLAEKLFF. The CDR3 nucleotides read TGTGCCAGCAGTGAATATTTGGCTGAAAAACTGTTTTTT.

The chain employs TRBV7-6 and TRBJ2-1; TRBD1 aligns across 8 bases. The CDR3 runs 15 residues. V shed 4 bases, J shed 7 bases, and the junction held 9 bases outside the gene matches. Germline V CDR1 and CDR2: SGHVS, FNYEAQ. CDR3 in amino acids: CASSSPDRAGNEQFF. The CDR3 coding sequence is TGTGCCAGCAGCTCGCCGGACAGGGCCGGGAATGAGCAGTTCTTC.

A few counts support this clone. This sequence joins TRBV27 and TRBJ2-2; D may be TRBD2 (5 bases). V was cut by 1 base and J by 1 base, with 7 bases left in between. CDR3 size: 15 residues. Germline V CDR1 and CDR2: MNHEY, SMNVEV (reference sequence). The CDR3 DNA follows: TGTGCCAGCAGTTTATACGCGGGGAACACCGGGGAGCTGTTTTTT. This translates into CASSLYAGNTGELFF.